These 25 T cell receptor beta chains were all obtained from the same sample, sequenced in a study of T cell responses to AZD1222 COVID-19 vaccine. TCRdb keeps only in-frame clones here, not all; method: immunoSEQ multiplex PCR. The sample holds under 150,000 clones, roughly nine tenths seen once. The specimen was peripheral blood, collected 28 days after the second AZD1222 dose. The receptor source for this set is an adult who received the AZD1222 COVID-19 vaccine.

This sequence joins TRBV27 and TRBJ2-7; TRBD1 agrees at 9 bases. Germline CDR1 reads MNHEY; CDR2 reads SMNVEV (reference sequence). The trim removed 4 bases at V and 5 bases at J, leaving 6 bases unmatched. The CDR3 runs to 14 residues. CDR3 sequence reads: CASSYGTGSDEQYF. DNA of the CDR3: TGTGCCAGCAGTTATGGGACAGGGTCTGACGAGCAGTACTTC.

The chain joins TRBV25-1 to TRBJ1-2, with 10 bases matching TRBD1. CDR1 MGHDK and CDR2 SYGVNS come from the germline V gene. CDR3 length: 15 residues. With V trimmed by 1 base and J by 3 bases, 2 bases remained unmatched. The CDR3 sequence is CASSESTGGYYGYTF. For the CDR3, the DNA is TGTGCCAGCAGTGAATCGACAGGGGGCTACTATGGCTACACCTTC.

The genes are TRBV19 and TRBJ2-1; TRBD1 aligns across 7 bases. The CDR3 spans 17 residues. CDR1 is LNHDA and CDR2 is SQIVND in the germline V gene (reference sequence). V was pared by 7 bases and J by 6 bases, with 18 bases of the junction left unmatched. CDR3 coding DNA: TGTGCCAGTACAGGGGGTACGGGGACCCCCCCCCGCAATGAGCAGTTCTTC. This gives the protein CASTGGTGTPPRNEQFF.

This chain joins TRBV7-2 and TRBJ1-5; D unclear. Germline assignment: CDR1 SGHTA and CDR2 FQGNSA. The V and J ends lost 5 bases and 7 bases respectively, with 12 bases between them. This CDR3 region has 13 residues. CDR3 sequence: CASSGRADQPQHF. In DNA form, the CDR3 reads TGTGCCAGCAGCGGGAGGGCGGACCAGCCCCAGCATTTT. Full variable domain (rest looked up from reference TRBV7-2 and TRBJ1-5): GAGVSQSPSNKVTEKGKDVELRCDPISGHTALYWYRQSLGQGLEFLIYFQGNSAPDKSGLPSDRFSAERTGGSVSTLTIQRTQQEDSAVYLCASSGRADQPQHFGDGTRLSIL.

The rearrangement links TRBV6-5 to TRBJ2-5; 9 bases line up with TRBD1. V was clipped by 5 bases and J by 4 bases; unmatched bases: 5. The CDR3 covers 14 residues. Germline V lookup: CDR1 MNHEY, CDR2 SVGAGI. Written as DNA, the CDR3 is TGTGCCAGCAGTCCCCGGACAGGGGTAGAGACCCAGTACTTC. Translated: CASSPRTGVETQYF.

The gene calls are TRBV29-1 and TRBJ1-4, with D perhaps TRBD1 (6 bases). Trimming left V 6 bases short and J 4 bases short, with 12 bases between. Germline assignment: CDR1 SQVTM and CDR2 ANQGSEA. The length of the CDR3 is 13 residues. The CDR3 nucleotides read TGCAGCGTCAGGGGCGCTATTAATGAAAAACTGTTTTTT. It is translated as CSVRGAINEKLFF.

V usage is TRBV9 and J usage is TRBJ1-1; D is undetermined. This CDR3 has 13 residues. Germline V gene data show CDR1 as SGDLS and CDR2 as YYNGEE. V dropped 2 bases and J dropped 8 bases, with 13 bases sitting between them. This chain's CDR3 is CASSVGWETEAFF. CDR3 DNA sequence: TGTGCCAGCAGCGTGGGTTGGGAAACCGAAGCTTTCTTT.

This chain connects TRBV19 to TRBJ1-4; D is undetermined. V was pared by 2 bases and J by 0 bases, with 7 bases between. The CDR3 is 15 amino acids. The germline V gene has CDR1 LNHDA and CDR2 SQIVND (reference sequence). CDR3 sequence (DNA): TGTGCCAGTAGTATATCCAGTGCAACTAATGAAAAACTGTTTTTT. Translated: CASSISSATNEKLFF.

CDR3 DNA sequence: TGTGCCAGCAGCTCGCAAACTACTCGGGAAAAACTGTTTTTT. It codes for CASSSQTTREKLFF. This chain connects TRBV5-4 to TRBJ1-4; D not certain. The V gene's germline CDR1 is SGHNT and CDR2 YYREEE (reference sequence). Trimming pared 3 bases from V and 8 bases from J, leaving 14 bases between. The CDR3 consists of 14 residues.

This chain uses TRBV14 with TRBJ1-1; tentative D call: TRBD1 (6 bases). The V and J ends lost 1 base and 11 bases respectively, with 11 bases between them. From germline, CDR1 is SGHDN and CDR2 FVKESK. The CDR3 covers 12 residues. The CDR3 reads CASSQAGDRAFF. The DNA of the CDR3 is TGTGCCAGCAGCCAAGCAGGGGATCGGGCTTTCTTT.

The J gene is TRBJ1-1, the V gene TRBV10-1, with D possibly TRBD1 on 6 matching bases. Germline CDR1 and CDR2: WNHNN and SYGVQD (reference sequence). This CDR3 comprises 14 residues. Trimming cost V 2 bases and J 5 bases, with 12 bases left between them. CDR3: CASSEGGRPTEAFF. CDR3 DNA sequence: TGCGCCAGCAGTGAGGGGGGCCGGCCGACTGAAGCTTTCTTT.

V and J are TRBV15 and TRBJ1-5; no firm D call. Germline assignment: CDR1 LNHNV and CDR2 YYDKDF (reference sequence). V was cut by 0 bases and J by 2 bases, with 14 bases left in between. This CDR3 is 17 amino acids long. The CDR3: CATSREAVIWGNQPQHF. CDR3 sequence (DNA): TGTGCCACCAGCAGAGAGGCCGTCATCTGGGGCAATCAGCCCCAGCATTTT. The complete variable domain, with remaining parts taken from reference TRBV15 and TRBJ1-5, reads DAMVIQNPRYQVTQFGKPVTLSCSQTLNHNVMYWYQQKSSQAPKLLFHYYDKDFNNEADTPDNFQSRRPNTSFCFLDIRSPGLGDTAMYLCATSREAVIWGNQPQHFGDGTRLSIL.

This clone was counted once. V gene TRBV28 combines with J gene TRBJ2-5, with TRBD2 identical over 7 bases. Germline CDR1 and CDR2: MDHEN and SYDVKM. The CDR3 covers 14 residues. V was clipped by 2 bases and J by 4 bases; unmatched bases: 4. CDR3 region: CASSLTSVVETQYF. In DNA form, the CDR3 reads TGTGCCAGCAGTTTAACTAGCGTAGTAGAGACCCAGTACTTC.

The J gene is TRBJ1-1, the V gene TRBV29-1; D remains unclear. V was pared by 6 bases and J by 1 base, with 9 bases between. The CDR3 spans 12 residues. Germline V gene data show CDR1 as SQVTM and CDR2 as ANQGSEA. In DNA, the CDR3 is TGCAGCGTCGATAGGGCGAACACTGAAGCTTTCTTT. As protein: CSVDRANTEAFF.

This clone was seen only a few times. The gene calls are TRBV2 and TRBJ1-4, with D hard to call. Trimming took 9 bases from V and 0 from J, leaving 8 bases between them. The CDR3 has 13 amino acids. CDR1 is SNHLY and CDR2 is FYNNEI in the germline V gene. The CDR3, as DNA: TGTGCCAGTGGACTTACAACTAATGAAAAACTGTTTTTT. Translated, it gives CASGLTTNEKLFF.

CDR3: CASSPGSRGYTF. In DNA form, the CDR3 reads TGTGCCAGTAGTCCGGGATCTCGGGGCTACACCTTC. This chain joins TRBV19 and TRBJ1-2; the D is unclear. Germline CDR1 LNHDA, CDR2 SQIVND (reference sequence). The CDR3 is made up of 12 amino acids. Trimming left V 5 bases short and J 8 bases short, with 12 bases between.

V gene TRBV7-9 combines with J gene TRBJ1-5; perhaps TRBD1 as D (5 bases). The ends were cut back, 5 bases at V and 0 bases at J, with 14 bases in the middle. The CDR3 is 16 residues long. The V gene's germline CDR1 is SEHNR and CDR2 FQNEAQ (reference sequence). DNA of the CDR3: TGTGCCAGCAGCCTCGGGACGGTGTATAGCAATCAGCCCCAGCATTTT. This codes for CASSLGTVYSNQPQHF.

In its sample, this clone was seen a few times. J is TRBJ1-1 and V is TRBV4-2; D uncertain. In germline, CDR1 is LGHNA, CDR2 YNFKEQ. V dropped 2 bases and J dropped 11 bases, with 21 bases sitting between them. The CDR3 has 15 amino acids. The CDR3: CASSQLEDPSREAFF. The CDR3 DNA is TGTGCCAGCAGCCAACTGGAAGACCCATCGAGGGAGGCTTTCTTT.

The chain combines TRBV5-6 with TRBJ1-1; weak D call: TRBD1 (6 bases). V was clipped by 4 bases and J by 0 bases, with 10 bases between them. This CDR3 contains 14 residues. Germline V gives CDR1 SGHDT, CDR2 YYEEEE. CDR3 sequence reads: CASSPWGLNTEAFF. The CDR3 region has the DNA TGTGCCAGCAGCCCCTGGGGGCTGAACACTGAAGCTTTCTTT.

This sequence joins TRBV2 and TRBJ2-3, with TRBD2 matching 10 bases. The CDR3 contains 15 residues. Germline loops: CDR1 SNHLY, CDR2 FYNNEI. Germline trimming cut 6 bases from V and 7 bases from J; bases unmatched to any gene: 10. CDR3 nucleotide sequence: TGTGCCAGCAGCCGAGAGGGACTAGCGATACATACGCAGTATTTT. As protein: CASSREGLAIHTQYF.

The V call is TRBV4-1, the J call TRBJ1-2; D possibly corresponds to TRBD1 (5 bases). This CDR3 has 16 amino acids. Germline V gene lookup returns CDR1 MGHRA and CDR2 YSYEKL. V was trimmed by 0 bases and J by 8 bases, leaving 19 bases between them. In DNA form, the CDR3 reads TGCGCCAGCAGCCAAGAGTGGGGTGGGGACCTCGAGGGCTACACCTTC. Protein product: CASSQEWGGDLEGYTF.

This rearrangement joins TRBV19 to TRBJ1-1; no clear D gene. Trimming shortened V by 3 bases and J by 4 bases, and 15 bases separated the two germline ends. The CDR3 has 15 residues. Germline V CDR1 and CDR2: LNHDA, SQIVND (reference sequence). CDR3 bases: TGTGCCAGTAGTATGAACTCCCGAGGAATCACTGAAGCTTTCTTT. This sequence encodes CASSMNSRGITEAFF. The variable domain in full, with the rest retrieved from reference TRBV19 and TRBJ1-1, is DGGITQSPKYLFRKEGQNVTLSCEQNLNHDAMYWYRQDPGQGLRLIYYSQIVNDFQKGDIAEGYSVSREKKESFPLTVTSAQKNPTAFYLCASSMNSRGITEAFFGQGTRLTVV.

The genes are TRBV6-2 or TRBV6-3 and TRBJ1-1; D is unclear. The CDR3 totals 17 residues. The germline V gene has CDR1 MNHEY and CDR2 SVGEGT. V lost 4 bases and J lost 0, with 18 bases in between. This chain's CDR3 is CASSFPGLRRMNTEAFF. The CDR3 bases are TGTGCCAGCAGTTTTCCGGGTCTCCGGAGGATGAACACTGAAGCTTTCTTT.

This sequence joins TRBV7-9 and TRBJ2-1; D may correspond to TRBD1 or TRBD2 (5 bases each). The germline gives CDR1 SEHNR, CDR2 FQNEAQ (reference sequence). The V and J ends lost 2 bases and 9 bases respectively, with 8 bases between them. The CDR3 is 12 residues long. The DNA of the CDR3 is TGTGCCAGCAGCTTAACCGGGACTGAGCAGTTCTTC. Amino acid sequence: CASSLTGTEQFF.

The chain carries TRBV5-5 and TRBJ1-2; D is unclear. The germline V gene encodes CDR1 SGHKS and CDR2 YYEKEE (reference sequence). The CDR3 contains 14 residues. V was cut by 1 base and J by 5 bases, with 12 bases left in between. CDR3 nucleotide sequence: TGTGCCAGCAGCTTGTGGCAGAATATTTATGGCTACACCTTC. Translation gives CASSLWQNIYGYTF.